This T cell receptor (beta chain) was observed in a study of type 1 regulatory T cells. Turning to the study itself: T-allo10 is an in vitro-generated, Tr1-enriched CD4 T cell product specific for alloantigen.

The germline V gene has CDR1 SGHRS and CDR2 YFSETQ. J gave up 4 bases and V 0 bases, and 4 bases lay outside the gene matches. The length of the CDR3 is 15 residues. TCRdb used MiXCR to reprocess the reads, holding one entry per CDR3 protein. The sample has some 21,000 distinct CDR3 sequences, 40% to 55% seen once. Turning to this clonotype: Its target is unknown.

This TCR came from a human donor in good health. Sample: cultured T cells, either the whole culture or a sorted T cell fraction (not recorded which). The J gene is TRBJ1-5, the V gene TRBV5-1, with TRBD1 identical over 7 bases. The chain's CDR3 is CASSLGDRPNQPQHF. CDR3 bases: TGCGCCAGCAGCTTGGGGGACAGACCAAATCAGCCCCAGCATTTT.